A selection of T cell receptor beta chains follows, all from one sample in a study of blood T cell repertoires in COVID-19. Measured with immunoSEQ multiplex PCR; TCRdb has only the in-frame clones, and not every one. The sample records about 56,000 clones, 70% to 90% being singletons. The sequenced sample consisted of peripheral blood. The source is a human donor in a cohort sampled during active COVID-19. CDR3s include the opening cysteine and the closing phenylalanine or tryptophan. The D gene is left open where the match is weak. The size field is filled for only some rows; it gives once, few, many or a size class.

clone_size d_call j_call v_call cdr3_aa cdr3_nt
- - TRBJ2-2 TRBV18 CASSPPGQITGELFF TGTGCCAGCTCACCACCCGGACAGATCACCGGGGAGCTGTTTTTT
- TRBD1 TRBJ1-2 TRBV29-1 CSVRDRGRGYTF TGCAGCGTCCGCGACAGGGGTCGCGGCTACACCTTC
few - TRBJ1-4 TRBV18 CASSPGGNEKLFF TGTGCCAGCTCACCTGGAGGTAATGAAAAACTGTTTTTT
- TRBD2 TRBJ2-7 TRBV14 CASSLRTSGDPMLSYEQYF TGTGCCAGCAGCCTACGGACTAGCGGGGATCCGATGCTCTCCTACGAGCAGTACTTC
- TRBD1 TRBJ1-6 TRBV19 CASSATGQGNSPLHF TGTGCCAGTAGTGCCACGGGACAGGGCAATTCACCCCTCCACTTT
- TRBD1 TRBJ1-6 TRBV3-1/TRBV3-2 CASSQVTDRISSPLHF TGTGCCAGCAGCCAAGTGACGGACAGGATTAGTTCACCCCTCCACTTT
few - TRBJ1-5 TRBV12-3/TRBV12-4 CASSLQGPQPQHF TGTGCCAGCTCTTTGCAGGGGCCTCAGCCCCAGCATTTT
once - TRBJ2-1 TRBV6-5 CASRGQGKNEQFF TGTGCCAGCAGGGGGCAGGGTAAGAATGAGCAGTTCTTC
- TRBD1 TRBJ1-5 TRBV18 CASSPSTGYSNQPQHF TGTGCCAGCTCACCCTCGACAGGGTATAGCAATCAGCCCCAGCATTTT
- TRBD2 TRBJ2-1 TRBV30 CAWRRGGFSYNEQFF TGTGCCTGGAGGCGGGGGGGCTTTTCCTACAATGAGCAGTTCTTC
- TRBD1 TRBJ2-7 TRBV3-1/TRBV3-2 CASRTGTGIPRSCYEQYF TGTGCCAGCAGAACCGGGACAGGGATTCCCCGCTCTTGCTACGAGCAGTACTTC
- - TRBJ2-6 TRBV27 CASSFGFAGANVLTF TGTGCCAGCAGTTTCGGGTTCGCTGGGGCCAACGTCCTGACTTTC
- - TRBJ1-2 TRBV12-3/TRBV12-4 CASRGQNYGYTF TGTGCCAGCCGCGGACAGAACTATGGCTACACCTTC
once TRBD1 TRBJ2-1 TRBV29-1 CSVVGTGYNEQFF TGCAGCGTTGTTGGGACAGGGTACAATGAGCAGTTCTTC
- TRBD1 TRBJ2-6 TRBV7-9 CASSRPWGQASGANVLTF TGTGCCAGCAGCCGCCCCTGGGGACAGGCCTCTGGGGCCAACGTCCTGACTTTC
- - TRBJ1-1 TRBV4-3 CASSQDRVTRAFF TGCGCCAGCAGCCAAGATCGGGTCACCCGAGCTTTCTTT
- TRBD1 TRBJ2-1 TRBV6-5 CASAQSTGRDEQFF TGTGCCAGCGCCCAATCGACAGGGAGAGATGAGCAGTTCTTC
- - TRBJ1-5 TRBV12-3/TRBV12-4 CASSSPGAQHF TGTGCCAGCAGTTCCCCCGGGGCCCAGCATTTT
- - TRBJ1-4 TRBV4-3 CASSQIRGESWEKLFF TGCGCCAGCAGCCAGATCAGGGGCGAGAGTTGGGAAAAACTGTTTTTT
- - TRBJ1-1 TRBV29-1 CSVLGRLTNTEAFF TGCAGCGTTTTGGGGAGGTTGACGAACACTGAAGCTTTCTTT
- - TRBJ1-5 TRBV7-9 CASSKDSSYSNQPQHF TGTGCCAGCAGCAAAGACAGCTCTTATAGCAATCAGCCCCAGCATTTT
- TRBD1 TRBJ2-1 TRBV5-4 CASSLQTGGSYNEQFF TGTGCCAGCAGCTTGCAGACAGGGGGCTCCTACAATGAGCAGTTCTTC